One and the same sample provided the 21 T cell receptor beta chains below, sequenced in a study of blood T cells in healthy people across ages. Alongside a J-beta primer mix, a sample-barcoded 5' primer served in a second PCR lasting about 7 to 11 cycles. TCRdb used MiXCR to reprocess the 5' RACE reads, holding one entry per CDR3 protein. The sample yields approximately 2,000,000 distinct CDR3 sequences, roughly 43% seen once. The sequenced material came from blood. The receptor set was obtained from a human donor in good health.

This clonotype turned up a few times. The V and J genes are TRBV12-3 or TRBV12-4 and TRBJ2-4; TRBD2 agrees at 12 bases. The ends lost 6 bases at V and 2 bases at J; junction bases unmatched: 11. CDR3 length: 18 amino acids. CDR3 region: CASSPASGGAFTKNIQYF. CDR3 sequence (DNA): TGTGCCAGCAGCCCGGCTAGCGGGGGGGCCTTTACCAAAAACATTCAGTACTTC.

This clonotype was picked up a small number of times. The CDR3 coding sequence is TGCAGCGCCGGACCCGGACCGTATAATGAAAAACTGTTTTTT. As protein: CSAGPGPYNEKLFF. The chain uses TRBV29-1 and TRBJ1-4; no definite D call. The germline V gene encodes CDR1 SQVTM and CDR2 ANQGSEA. The CDR3 runs 14 residues. V was pared by 7 bases and J by 4 bases, with 16 bases between.

This clonotype was counted only a few times. A read error may produce the germline difference seen at one junction end. This rearrangement joins TRBV12-3 or TRBV12-4 to TRBJ1-1; D ambiguous. CDR3 length: 14 amino acids. Here the CDR3 reads CASRPFGVVSEAFF. The DNA for the CDR3 is TGTGCTAGCAGGCCCTTCGGGGTGGTTTCGGAAGCTTTCTTT.

The V and J genes are TRBV4-3 and TRBJ2-6, with D perhaps TRBD2 (5 bases). Germline CDR1 reads LGHNA; CDR2 reads YSLEER. The ends were cut back, 0 bases at V and 12 bases at J, with 12 bases in the middle. The CDR3 loop spans 14 amino acids. The CDR3 protein is CASSQDNRRGVLTF. Written as DNA, the CDR3 is TGCGCCAGCAGCCAAGACAATCGACGGGGCGTCCTGACTTTC.

The chain has TRBV25-1 and TRBJ2-4; D is ambiguous. V lost 1 base, J lost 15 bases, and 4 bases lay in between. The germline V gene encodes CDR1 MGHDK and CDR2 SYGVNS. The CDR3 has 9 residues. CDR3 bases: TGTGCCAGCAGTGAATCTACGTACTTC. Residues: CASSESTYF.

This clonotype was observed at least ten times. The J gene is TRBJ2-1, the V gene TRBV20-1, with 14 bases lining up with TRBD2. Germline assignment: CDR1 DFQATT and CDR2 SNEGSKA (reference sequence). The CDR3 runs to 13 residues. The V segment lost 7 bases and the J segment 9 bases; nucleotides outside the gene matches: 5. The CDR3 DNA reads TGCAGTGTCATAGGACTAGCGGGGGGTGAGCAGTTCTTC. It codes for CSVIGLAGGEQFF.

The table lists this clonotype with a few counts. This chain links TRBV5-4 with TRBJ2-4; 7 bases map to TRBD1. The better agreement between TRBJ2-7 and the DNA end casts doubt on the J call. The germline CDR1 and CDR2 sequences are SGHNT and YYREEE (reference sequence). This CDR3 is 17 amino acids long. The CDR3 DNA reads as TGTGCCAGCAGCTTGGGGACAGGAGACTCCCTTGGATACGAGCAGTACTTC. Its translation: CASSLGTGDSLGYEQYF.

The V call is TRBV5-4, the J call TRBJ2-5, with D perhaps matching TRBD2 (5 bases). Germline CDR1 and CDR2: SGHNT and YYREEE (reference sequence). V shed 3 bases and J shed 10 bases, with 22 bases lying between them. The CDR3 loop spans 15 amino acids. This CDR3 reads CASSSDGGPQRNQYF. The CDR3 coding sequence is TGTGCCAGCAGCTCAGACGGCGGGCCTCAAAGGAACCAGTACTTC.

This clonotype was detected only a few times. The chain recombines TRBV6-6 with TRBJ2-3; D is perhaps TRBD1 or TRBD2 (5 bases each). CDR1 is MNHNY and CDR2 is SVGAGI in the germline V gene (reference sequence). CDR3 length equals 13 residues. Trimming left V 6 bases short and J 6 bases short, with 13 bases between. The CDR3 DNA reads as TGTGCCAGCAGCCGGGGCCGAGGGGATACGCAGTATTTT. Its protein product is CASSRGRGDTQYF.

The CDR3 protein is CATSDYGGDYGYTF. CDR3 coding DNA: TGTGCCACCAGTGATTACGGCGGGGATTACGGCTACACCTTC. This rearrangement joins TRBV24-1 to TRBJ1-2; D ambiguous. V lost 2 bases, J lost 8 bases, and 14 bases lay in between. This CDR3 spans 14 amino acids. The germline V gene has CDR1 KGHDR and CDR2 SFDVKD.

This clonotype was seen more than once but under ten times. The chain carries TRBV13 and TRBJ1-1; 10 bases fit TRBD1. The CDR3 is made up of 15 amino acids. The junction had 9 bases not matched to a gene; V was cut back by 5 bases and J by 6 bases. Looked up from germline, CDR1 is PRHDT and CDR2 is FYEKMQ (reference sequence). The CDR3 protein is CASSQGQGRDSEAFF. DNA for the CDR3: TGTGCCAGCAGCCAGGGACAGGGGCGAGATTCTGAAGCTTTCTTT.

This rearrangement joins TRBV6-1 to TRBJ2-2; TRBD1 might be the D (6 bases). Per germline, CDR1 MNHNS and CDR2 SASEGT. V lost 7 bases and J 4 bases, leaving 13 bases between the germline ends. This CDR3 spans 14 amino acids. The CDR3, as DNA: TGTGCCAGCAACCCGGGACATTCCACCGGGGAGCTGTTTTTT. Translation: CASNPGHSTGELFF.

V usage is TRBV2 and J usage is TRBJ2-5; D is perhaps TRBD1 (6 bases). The CDR3 runs to 14 residues. CDR1 and CDR2 (germline): SNHLY, FYNNEI. Trimming took off 3 bases at V and 11 bases at J, with 19 bases between the two ends. CDR3 loop: CASSEDRVLRVQYF. CDR3 bases: TGTGCCAGCAGTGAGGACAGAGTACTACGTGTGCAGTACTTC.

This clonotype was seen a few times. The CDR3 reads CASSEGTGGITYEQYF. In DNA, the CDR3 is TGCGCCAGCAGCGAGGGGACAGGGGGAATAACCTACGAGCAGTACTTC. The chain is built from TRBV5-1 and TRBJ2-7; 11 bases are a match to TRBD1. CDR3 size: 16 residues. V dropped 4 bases and J dropped 2; count of bases not matched to a gene: 8. The germline CDR1 and CDR2 sequences are SGHRS and YFSETQ.

About this clonotype itself: An end of the junction does not agree with germline; a read error may underlie this. The chain couples TRBV7-3 to TRBJ2-2; possibly TRBD1 or TRBD2 for D (5 bases each). This CDR3 is built from 15 residues. Germline CDR1 and CDR2: SGHTA and FQGTGA. In nucleotides, the CDR3 is TGTGCCGGCAGCACTGGGACCCTCGGGGCCGGGGAGCTGTTTTTT. This encodes CAGSTGTLGAGELFF. The whole variable domain, filled in from reference TRBV7-3 and TRBJ2-2, reads GAGVSQTPSNKVTEKGKYVELRCDPISGHTALYWYRQSLGQGPEFLIYFQGTGAADDSGLPNDRFFAVRPEGSVSTLKIQRTERGDSAVYLCAGSTGTLGAGELFFGEGSRLTVL.

The table lists this clonotype with many counts. The V call is TRBV13, the J call TRBJ1-4; D unresolved. Deletions cut 5 bases from V and 3 bases from J, with 13 bases between. The CDR3 is made up of 15 amino acids. Germline CDR1 is PRHDT and CDR2 is FYEKMQ (reference sequence). CDR3 residues: CASSAPGEPNEKLFF. The CDR3 region has the DNA TGTGCCAGCAGCGCGCCGGGAGAACCTAATGAAAAACTGTTTTTT.

This chain links TRBV28 with TRBJ2-4; 9 positions agree with TRBD1. The DNA end lines up better with TRBJ2-7; the J call may be wrong. The CDR3 is made up of 15 amino acids. Germline CDR1 is MDHEN and CDR2 is SYDVKM. DNA for the CDR3: TGTGCCAGCAGTTCCGGGGGGACAGGGTTCAACGAGCAGTACTTC. It translates to CASSSGGTGFNEQYF.

This clonotype has a count of ten or more. The V gene is TRBV29-1, the J gene TRBJ2-5, with 8 bases identical to TRBD1. CDR3 length equals 12 residues. CDR1 SQVTM and CDR2 ANQGSEA come from the germline V gene. Trimming removed 6 bases from V and 5 bases from J; junction bases left unmatched: 5. The CDR3 region is CSVYRGSETQYF. The CDR3 DNA sequence: TGCAGCGTGTACAGGGGGAGCGAGACCCAGTACTTC.

The V and J genes are TRBV7-9 and TRBJ2-3; D gene ambiguous. From germline, CDR1 is SEHNR and CDR2 FQNEAQ (reference sequence). The CDR3 is 15 amino acids. The V and J ends lost 4 bases and 0 bases respectively, with 11 bases between them. The DNA of the CDR3 is TGTGCCAGCAGCTGCGGAGTTGGGAGCACAGATACGCAGTATTTT. It translates to CASSCGVGSTDTQYF.

In its sample, this clonotype was seen a few times. The chain recombines TRBV5-1 with TRBJ1-1; 10 bases map to TRBD1. V lost 3 bases, J lost 3 bases, and 8 bases stayed unmatched. Germline values: CDR1 SGHRS, CDR2 YFSETQ. This CDR3 has 16 amino acids. As DNA, the CDR3 is TGCGCCAGCAGCTCGTCCCCCGGGACAGGGGACACTGAAGCTTTCTTT. It codes for CASSSSPGTGDTEAFF.

CDR3 nucleotides: TGTGCCATTGCCGGGACGGGGGAAACGGAGACCCAGTACTTC. It translates to CAIAGTGETETQYF. This chain connects TRBV7-9 to TRBJ2-5; TRBD2 might be the D (6 bases). CDR1 is SEHNR, CDR2 FQNEAQ, per germline (reference sequence). The V end lost 10 bases, the J end lost 5 bases, and 20 bases lay between the germline ends. CDR3 length: 14 amino acids. Looking up the rest from reference TRBV7-9 and TRBJ2-5 gives the full variable domain: DTGVSQNPRHKITKRGQNVTFRCDPISEHNRLYWYRQTLGQGPEFLTYFQNEAQLEKSRLLSDRFSAERPKGSFSTLEIQRTEQGDSAMYLCAIAGTGETETQYFGPGTRLLVL.